The rows below give T cell receptor beta chains drawn from one sample of a study of identical twins. Each CDR3 protein is one row after TCRdb ran MiXCR on the 5' RACE reads. In the table there are 210,000 or so distinct CDR3 sequences, approximately 15% of which are singletons. The same specimen was also included in a second study, on T cells expressing NK-cell markers.

Input material: CD8+ T cells sorted from blood. The receptors originated from a young woman in good health. Each CDR3 is given with its conserved first and last residue. D genes are given only for firm matches. Expanded clones are given a class, and other clones once, few, many or no size at all.

d_gene: NA
abundance: few
j_gene: TRBJ2-3
v_gene: TRBV11-2
CDR3nt: TGTGCCAGCAGCTTAGACCAGGCAGATACGCAGTATTTT
CDR3aa: CASSLDQADTQYF

d_gene: NA
abundance: NA
j_gene: TRBJ1-5
v_gene: TRBV6-5
CDR3nt: TGTGCCAGCAGATTAGGGGGGTCTCAGCCCCAGCATTTT
CDR3aa: CASRLGGSQPQHF

d_gene: NA
abundance: NA
j_gene: TRBJ2-1
v_gene: TRBV20-1
CDR3nt: TGCAGTGCTAACGACCGACACAACTACAATGAGCAGTTCTTC
CDR3aa: CSANDRHNYNEQFF

d_gene: NA
abundance: NA
j_gene: TRBJ2-3
v_gene: TRBV11-2
CDR3nt: TGTGCCAGCAACAGATCCCCGATGGGGGCGCGAGCAGATACGCAGTATTTT
CDR3aa: CASNRSPMGARADTQYF

d_gene: NA
abundance: many
j_gene: TRBJ1-5
v_gene: TRBV6-5
CDR3nt: TGTGCCAGCAGTTACTCGAGGTGGGGGAGCGGACAGCCCCAGCATTTT
CDR3aa: CASSYSRWGSGQPQHF

d_gene: NA
abundance: NA
j_gene: TRBJ2-3
v_gene: TRBV9
CDR3nt: TGTGCCAGCAGCGTAGGTGGGTTTGTCACAGATACGCAGTATTTT
CDR3aa: CASSVGGFVTDTQYF

d_gene: NA
abundance: few
j_gene: TRBJ1-6
v_gene: TRBV27
CDR3nt: TGTGCCAGCACAACAGATAATTCACCCCTCCACTTT
CDR3aa: CASTTDNSPLHF

d_gene: TRBD2
abundance: few
j_gene: TRBJ2-1
v_gene: TRBV12-5
CDR3nt: TGTGCTAGTGGCACCGGACTAGCGGGGTACAATGAGCAGTTCTTC
CDR3aa: CASGTGLAGYNEQFF

d_gene: NA
abundance: NA
j_gene: TRBJ2-7
v_gene: TRBV20-1
CDR3nt: TGCAGTGCTAGAGCGGGCCTGTTCTACGAGCAGTACTTC
CDR3aa: CSARAGLFYEQYF

d_gene: NA
abundance: NA
j_gene: TRBJ2-3
v_gene: TRBV12-5
CDR3nt: TGTGCTAGTGGTTTGGTAGGGGTGCCAGGTACGCAGTATTTT
CDR3aa: CASGLVGVPGTQYF

d_gene: NA
abundance: few
j_gene: TRBJ1-1
v_gene: TRBV7-2
CDR3nt: TGTGCCAGCAGCTTACTAGATGGTGGGAACACTGAAGCTTTCTTT
CDR3aa: CASSLLDGGNTEAFF

d_gene: NA
abundance: NA
j_gene: TRBJ2-7
v_gene: TRBV7-2
CDR3nt: TGTGCCAGCAGTGGGGACGGGGGAAGCTCCTACGAGCAGTACTTC
CDR3aa: CASSGDGGSSYEQYF

d_gene: TRBD2
abundance: few
j_gene: TRBJ2-2
v_gene: TRBV6-2/TRBV6-3
CDR3nt: TGTGCCAGCAAAACAATAGCGGGTCTGGGGACCGGGGAGCTGTTTTTT
CDR3aa: CASKTIAGLGTGELFF

d_gene: TRBD2
abundance: NA
j_gene: TRBJ2-7
v_gene: TRBV5-1
CDR3nt: TGCGCCAGCAGCTTGGGACTAGCGGGGGTGGTCTCCTACGAGCAGTACTTC
CDR3aa: CASSLGLAGVVSYEQYF

d_gene: NA
abundance: few
j_gene: TRBJ2-1
v_gene: TRBV18
CDR3nt: TGTGCCAGCTCACCAATACAGGGCCCCTACAATGAGCAGTTCTTC
CDR3aa: CASSPIQGPYNEQFF

d_gene: TRBD1
abundance: NA
j_gene: TRBJ1-2
v_gene: TRBV27
CDR3nt: TGTGCCAGCAGTTTGGCGGGGACAGGAGGGGGCAACTATGGCTACACCTTC
CDR3aa: CASSLAGTGGGNYGYTF

d_gene: NA
abundance: few
j_gene: TRBJ1-1
v_gene: TRBV12-3/TRBV12-4
CDR3nt: TGTGCCAGCAGTTTAGGTTTCTCGCGTGAAGCTTTCTTT
CDR3aa: CASSLGFSREAFF

d_gene: TRBD1
abundance: NA
j_gene: TRBJ2-1
v_gene: TRBV20-1
CDR3nt: TGCAGTGCGACTAAAAGGGGGCTCTCCTACAATGAGCAGTTCTTC
CDR3aa: CSATKRGLSYNEQFF

d_gene: NA
abundance: NA
j_gene: TRBJ2-7
v_gene: TRBV7-8
CDR3nt: TGTGCCAGCAGCTTAGCGGGCGGTACGGCCTACGAGCAGTACTTC
CDR3aa: CASSLAGGTAYEQYF

d_gene: NA
abundance: few
j_gene: TRBJ2-2
v_gene: TRBV20-1
CDR3nt: TGCAGTGCTAGACGACTCAGCGAGGGCACCGGGGAGCTGTTTTTT
CDR3aa: CSARRLSEGTGELFF

d_gene: TRBD2
abundance: few
j_gene: TRBJ2-1
v_gene: TRBV7-9
CDR3nt: TGTGCCAGCAGCTTCCAAGCGACTAGCGCCTACAATGAGCAGTTCTTC
CDR3aa: CASSFQATSAYNEQFF

d_gene: TRBD1
abundance: once
j_gene: TRBJ2-3
v_gene: TRBV2
CDR3nt: TGTGCCAGCAGCCCGAGGACAGGGTGGGGGATCACAGATACGCAGTATTTT
CDR3aa: CASSPRTGWGITDTQYF

d_gene: NA
abundance: NA
j_gene: TRBJ1-1
v_gene: TRBV12-3/TRBV12-4
CDR3nt: TGTGCCAGCACCGTCTCGAGGGCTGAAGCTTTCTTT
CDR3aa: CASTVSRAEAFF

d_gene: NA
abundance: NA
j_gene: TRBJ2-1
v_gene: TRBV11-3
CDR3nt: TGTGCCAGCAGCTTAGATCTTAGGCGGGACAATGAGCAGTTCTTC
CDR3aa: CASSLDLRRDNEQFF

d_gene: NA
abundance: few
j_gene: TRBJ2-2
v_gene: TRBV6-1
CDR3nt: TGTGCCAGCAACGGGCTGCTGAACACCGGGGAGCTGTTTTTT
CDR3aa: CASNGLLNTGELFF

d_gene: NA
abundance: NA
j_gene: TRBJ2-7
v_gene: TRBV12-3/TRBV12-4
CDR3nt: TGTGCCAGCAGTCCGACCGGGAGCGAGCAGTACTTC
CDR3aa: CASSPTGSEQYF

d_gene: TRBD2
abundance: once
j_gene: TRBJ2-3
v_gene: TRBV5-4
CDR3nt: TGTGCCAGCAGCTTAAGAGCGGGGGGGTCCGCAGATACGCAGTATTTT
CDR3aa: CASSLRAGGSADTQYF

d_gene: TRBD1
abundance: NA
j_gene: TRBJ2-1
v_gene: TRBV4-1
CDR3nt: TGCGCCAGCAGCAAAGACAGGGATGAGCAGTTCTTC
CDR3aa: CASSKDRDEQFF

d_gene: NA
abundance: NA
j_gene: TRBJ1-1
v_gene: TRBV19
CDR3nt: TGTGCCAGTAGGGTAACCCTGAACACTGAAGCTTTCTTT
CDR3aa: CASRVTLNTEAFF

d_gene: TRBD2
abundance: NA
j_gene: TRBJ2-1
v_gene: TRBV7-9
CDR3nt: TGTGCCGGGGAGGGGACTCAACAGTTCTTC
CDR3aa: CAGEGTQQFF

d_gene: NA
abundance: NA
j_gene: TRBJ1-6
v_gene: TRBV12-5
CDR3nt: TGTGCTAGTGGTTTGGGCTCTTCACCCCTCCACTTT
CDR3aa: CASGLGSSPLHF

d_gene: NA
abundance: NA
j_gene: TRBJ2-2
v_gene: TRBV20-1
CDR3nt: TGCAGTGCAAGTAGCGGAAACACCGGGGAGCTGTTTTTT
CDR3aa: CSASSGNTGELFF

d_gene: TRBD2
abundance: many
j_gene: TRBJ2-7
v_gene: TRBV27
CDR3nt: TGTGCCAGCAGTTCTAGCGGGAGCCTTGAGCAGTACTTC
CDR3aa: CASSSSGSLEQYF

d_gene: TRBD1
abundance: few
j_gene: TRBJ2-1
v_gene: TRBV29-1
CDR3nt: TGCAGCGTTGTACAGGGGGCGAATGAGCAGTTCTTC
CDR3aa: CSVVQGANEQFF

d_gene: NA
abundance: many
j_gene: TRBJ2-2
v_gene: TRBV27
CDR3nt: TGTGCCAGCAGTTTGCTAGGGAACACCGGGGAGCTGTTTTTT
CDR3aa: CASSLLGNTGELFF

d_gene: NA
abundance: NA
j_gene: TRBJ1-6
v_gene: TRBV7-6
CDR3nt: TGTGCCAGCAGCCCTGAGGACATTTTAATAAATAATTCACCCCTCCACTTT
CDR3aa: CASSPEDILINNSPLHF

d_gene: TRBD2
abundance: NA
j_gene: TRBJ2-1
v_gene: TRBV12-3/TRBV12-4
CDR3nt: TGTGCCAGCAGTTTTCTAGCGGGAACTTATGAGCAGTTCTTC
CDR3aa: CASSFLAGTYEQFF

d_gene: NA
abundance: NA
j_gene: TRBJ1-1
v_gene: TRBV12-3/TRBV12-4
CDR3nt: TGTGCCAGCTATGGCCTGGGAGGGGGCACTGAAGCTTTCTTT
CDR3aa: CASYGLGGGTEAFF

d_gene: TRBD2
abundance: few
j_gene: TRBJ2-3
v_gene: TRBV2
CDR3nt: TGTGCCAGCTACGAATCTAGCGGGGGGATCACAGATACGCAGTATTTT
CDR3aa: CASYESSGGITDTQYF

d_gene: NA
abundance: few
j_gene: TRBJ1-1
v_gene: TRBV12-3/TRBV12-4
CDR3nt: TGTGCCAGCAGTTTGGGGGGTCGTTACACTGAAGCTTTCTTT
CDR3aa: CASSLGGRYTEAFF

d_gene: NA
abundance: few
j_gene: TRBJ1-6
v_gene: TRBV12-3/TRBV12-4
CDR3nt: TGTGCCAGCAGTTTCTCGGGGCCCCTCCACTTT
CDR3aa: CASSFSGPLHF

d_gene: NA
abundance: few
j_gene: TRBJ1-1
v_gene: TRBV14
CDR3nt: TGTGCCAGCCGACAGGTCTTCGGCACTGAAGCTTTCTTT
CDR3aa: CASRQVFGTEAFF

d_gene: NA
abundance: NA
j_gene: TRBJ1-1
v_gene: TRBV11-2
CDR3nt: TGTGCCAGCAGCTCCGAGGGGGGGAACACTGAAGCTTTCTTT
CDR3aa: CASSSEGGNTEAFF

d_gene: TRBD2
abundance: NA
j_gene: TRBJ2-1
v_gene: TRBV7-9
CDR3nt: TGTGCCAGCAGCCGACCGGGACTAGCTGTCGACAATGAGCAGTTCTTC
CDR3aa: CASSRPGLAVDNEQFF

d_gene: NA
abundance: few
j_gene: TRBJ1-4
v_gene: TRBV15
CDR3nt: TGTGCCACCAGCAGAGATGAAAAACTGTTTTTT
CDR3aa: CATSRDEKLFF

d_gene: NA
abundance: NA
j_gene: TRBJ2-1
v_gene: TRBV14
CDR3nt: TGTGCCAGCAGCGACTCTACAAATGAGCAGTTCTTC
CDR3aa: CASSDSTNEQFF

d_gene: TRBD1
abundance: NA
j_gene: TRBJ2-1
v_gene: TRBV11-3
CDR3nt: TGTGCCAGCAGCTTCCGCGGGACAGGTTCGAATGAGCAGTTCTTC
CDR3aa: CASSFRGTGSNEQFF